These T cell receptor beta chains were read from a single sample in a study of shared clonotypes between healthy human individuals. Sequencing was performed with immunoSEQ multiplex PCR; in TCRdb, only in-frame clones are kept and a portion is missing. The sample has under 2.5 million clones; 85% to 95% are singletons. The sequenced sample was naive CD4+ T cells from PBMCs. Receptors were obtained from a man younger than 35 in good health. Some clones in this sample may be carry-over from other donors' samples. The CDR3 runs from the conserved cysteine through the conserved F or W. Fields, in order: J gene, CDR3 length, V gene, CDR3 protein.

TRBJ2-5,17,TRBV5-1,CASSRSPTKTALETQYF
TRBJ1-1,14,TRBV6-5,CASSSDRVNTEAFF
TRBJ1-1,15,TRBV19,CASSTDRVGDTEAFF
TRBJ2-7,13,TRBV29-1,CSTLLAGAYEQYF
TRBJ1-3,16,TRBV30,CAWTPQEIWGGNTIYF
TRBJ2-3,14,TRBV6-6,CASRATSGSGTQYF
TRBJ2-7,11,TRBV27,CASSTAYEQYF
TRBJ2-1,15,TRBV6-5,CASSYGLAGGFEQFF
TRBJ1-6,14,TRBV5-6,CASSLVSYNSPLHF
TRBJ2-5,13,TRBV18,CASSPGSQETQYF
TRBJ1-1,14,TRBV2,CASSRDGSSAEAFF
TRBJ2-2,16,TRBV7-3,CASSLGGTTNTGELFF
TRBJ2-1,16,TRBV4-3,CASSRDPAGGNGEQFF
TRBJ1-3,17,TRBV5-4,CASSFRWGGQSGNTIYF
TRBJ1-1,15,TRBV30,CAWSRRGAGLTWAFF
TRBJ1-1,11,TRBV18,CASSPGAEAFF
TRBJ2-5,11,TRBV28,CASRTEETQYF
TRBJ2-5,14,TRBV7-8,CASSPGDRQETQYF
TRBJ1-1,13,TRBV9,CASSVDGGTEAFF
TRBJ2-7,17,TRBV7-2,CASSLLSSREGWVEQYF
TRBJ2-1,16,TRBV7-2,CASSLGGGQGNYEQFF
TRBJ2-7,15,TRBV9,CASNAVTSGSYEQYF
TRBJ2-5,12,TRBV7-9,CASSSVGETQYF
TRBJ1-2,11,TRBV29-1,CSVAQGYGYTF
TRBJ1-5,12,TRBV7-2,CASSLEDAPHHF
TRBJ2-1,16,TRBV5-6,CASSYRDASSFGGQFF
TRBJ1-2,13,TRBV27,CASSFTGNYGYTF
TRBJ2-2,17,TRBV10-3,CATSRASGRADTGELFF
TRBJ1-5,12,TRBV25-1,CASSAGRQPQHF
TRBJ2-5,15,TRBV6-5,CASSYQSPIEETQYF
TRBJ2-1,15,TRBV7-9,CASSSQREVHNEQFF
TRBJ2-1,16,TRBV7-3,CASSPRGLGTNNEQFF
TRBJ1-2,14,TRBV15,CATSRYGDDYGYTF
TRBJ1-5,10,TRBV19,CATSNQPQHF
TRBJ2-1,11,TRBV20-1,CSVDRENEQFF
TRBJ1-2,16,TRBV19,CASTLPRQGKNYGYTF
TRBJ1-5,13,TRBV29-1,CSVRLGAGQPQHF
TRBJ2-7,11,TRBV20-1,CSASSGHEQYF
TRBJ2-2,15,TRBV11-2,CASSLRFGNTGELFF
TRBJ1-2,15,TRBV5-4,CASSLVGREVDGYTF
TRBJ1-2,11,TRBV6-5,CASSYEGGYTF
TRBJ2-1,16,TRBV18,CASSPTRTSAGGEQFF
TRBJ1-4,13,TRBV29-1,CSVEGRTRGELFF
TRBJ2-3,16,TRBV4-3,CASSQAWAQSTDTQYF
TRBJ2-1,14,TRBV4-3,CASSQEYLRNEQFF
TRBJ1-1,13,TRBV5-4,CASRDRGRTEAFF
TRBJ1-1,13,TRBV2,CATQGAMNTEAFF
TRBJ2-1,14,TRBV5-1,CASSFVRGEDEQFF
TRBJ1-2,15,TRBV4-1,CASSDQRPRAFGYTF
TRBJ1-1,13,TRBV4-2,CASSQDWDRGAFF
TRBJ1-1,14,TRBV25-1,CASSEQDTVAEAFF
TRBJ1-4,14,TRBV5-1,CASSLGGSNEKLFF
TRBJ2-6,16,TRBV7-9,CASSLRGYSGANVLTF